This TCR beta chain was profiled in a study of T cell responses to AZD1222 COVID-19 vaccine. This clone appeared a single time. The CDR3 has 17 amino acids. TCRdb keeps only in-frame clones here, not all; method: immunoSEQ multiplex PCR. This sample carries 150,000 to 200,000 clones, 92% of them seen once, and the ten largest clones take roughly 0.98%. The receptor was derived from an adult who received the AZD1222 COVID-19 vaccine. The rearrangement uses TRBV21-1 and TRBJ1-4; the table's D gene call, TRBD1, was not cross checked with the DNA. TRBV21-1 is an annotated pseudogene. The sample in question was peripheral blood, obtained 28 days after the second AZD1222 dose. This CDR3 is CASSPKADREANEKLFF. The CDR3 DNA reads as TGTGCCAGCAGCCCAAAGGCGGACAGGGAGGCTAATGAAAAACTGTTTTTT.